This paragraph reports one T cell receptor beta chain. Its antigen remains unknown. This sample is part of a study of cytomegalovirus exposure and HLA in healthy donors. Looking at the study overall: Earlier results showed 90 million to 120 million unique TCR beta sequences derived from approximately 170 million T cells. From HLA-typed donors, an early data release held about 85 million unique TCRs.

Findings and caveats of the study: In a later analysis, donors in an Asian-associated ancestry cluster reportedly had fewer N-insertions in productive TCRs than the cohort mean.

This CDR3 spans 16 amino acids. The germline V gene has CDR1 LNHDA and CDR2 SQIVND (reference sequence). Trimming shortened V by 3 bases and J by 0 bases, and 11 bases separated the two germline ends. Sampled while nominally healthy, donors likely had unrecorded immune exposures. 13 Jbeta primers and 60 Vbeta primers were used for the PCR. Sequencing used immunoSEQ multiplex PCR; TCRdb keeps in-frame clones, though not all of them. The table includes approximately 100,000 clones, around three quarters detected once. Material for sequencing was PBMCs. V is TRBV19 and J is TRBJ1-4; D ambiguous. The receptor was derived from a man aged 35 to 55 in good health and CMV-seropositive. The CDR3 nucleotides read TGTGCCAGTAGTATTAGTCTCTCCCCAACTAATGAAAAACTGTTTTTT. As protein: CASSISLSPTNEKLFF.